These 30 T cell receptor beta chains originate from one sample sequenced in a study of blood T cell repertoires in COVID-19. Assay: immunoSEQ multiplex PCR; the TCRdb copy retains only in-frame clones and omits some. The sample has over 200,000 clones, around 83% seen once. Material: peripheral blood. Receptor source: a man aged 80 or over with acute or convalescent COVID-19.

The chain combines TRBV14 with TRBJ2-7; TRBD1 aligns across 8 bases. This CDR3 has 15 amino acids. Germline CDR1 reads SGHDN; CDR2 reads FVKESK. V shed 2 bases, J shed 4 bases, and the junction held 7 bases outside the gene matches. As DNA, the CDR3 is TGTGCCAGCAGCCAAAAAACAGGGGGAAAGTACGAGCAGTACTTC. This translates into CASSQKTGGKYEQYF.

The chain links TRBV19 to TRBJ2-3; 7 bases match TRBD2. The V gene's germline CDR1 is LNHDA and CDR2 SQIVND (reference sequence). V trimming: 9 bases; J trimming: 3 bases; junction bases outside the gene matches: 9. The CDR3 is made up of 14 amino acids. The CDR3 nucleotides read TGTGCCAGCCCGATGGGGGGGAGAACAGATACGCAGTATTTT. Residues: CASPMGGRTDTQYF.

V gene TRBV28 combines with J gene TRBJ1-1; TRBD1 is a possible D gene (5 bases). CDR1 is MDHEN, CDR2 SYDVKM, per germline. This CDR3 comprises 14 residues. Deletions cut 6 bases from V and 1 base from J, with 12 bases between. The CDR3, as DNA: TGTGCCAGCAGGCCCAGGGTTTCGAACACTGAAGCTTTCTTT. Translating it yields CASRPRVSNTEAFF.

The rearrangement links TRBV18 to TRBJ1-2; 7 bases line up with TRBD1. This CDR3 is built from 15 residues. J lost 3 bases, V lost 3 bases, and 7 bases had no gene match. The germline V gene encodes CDR1 KGHSH and CDR2 LQKENI. CDR3 nucleotides: TGTGCCAGCTCACCCGCGACAGGGACTGACTATGGCTACACCTTC. Residues: CASSPATGTDYGYTF.

The chain combines TRBV5-1 with TRBJ2-1; perhaps TRBD2 as D (6 bases). The CDR3 consists of 13 residues. Germline V gene data show CDR1 as SGHRS and CDR2 as YFSETQ. The germline V and J ends were trimmed by 4 bases and 10 bases, with 15 bases remaining between them. CDR3 coding DNA: TGCGCCAGCAGCGAGGGGACTCCTGGGGAGCAGTTCTTC. Encoded protein: CASSEGTPGEQFF.

CDR3 sequence reads: CSVEGGRGVTGELFF. The CDR3 DNA reads as TGCAGCGTTGAGGGGGGAAGGGGCGTCACCGGGGAGCTGTTTTTT. J is TRBJ2-2 and V is TRBV29-1; the D gene is possibly TRBD2 (6 bases). This CDR3 has 15 residues. The V and J ends lost 3 bases and 4 bases respectively, with 15 bases between them. Per germline, CDR1 SQVTM and CDR2 ANQGSEA.

V usage is TRBV2 and J usage is TRBJ1-1, with no clear D. The CDR3 totals 14 residues. V was shortened by 3 bases and J by 6 bases, with 14 bases between the two germline ends. Germline lookup yields CDR1 SNHLY and CDR2 FYNNEI. The CDR3 bases are TGTGCCAGCAGTGAGGAATCGGGGATGGCTGAAGCTTTCTTT. Its translation is CASSEESGMAEAFF.

V usage is TRBV5-1 and J usage is TRBJ2-3; the match to TRBD2 covers 7 bases. The CDR3 totals 15 residues. CDR1 SGHRS and CDR2 YFSETQ come from the germline V gene. With V trimmed by 2 bases and J by 3 bases, 6 bases remained unmatched. CDR3 loop: CASSFGLEGTDTQYF. The CDR3 bases are TGCGCCAGCAGCTTCGGACTAGAGGGGACAGATACGCAGTATTTT. Full variable domain (rest looked up from reference TRBV5-1 and TRBJ2-3): KAGVTQTPRYLIKTRGQQVTLSCSPISGHRSVSWYQQTPGQGLQFLFEYFSETQRNKGNFPGRFSGRQFSNSRSEMNVSTLELGDSALYLCASSFGLEGTDTQYFGPGTRLTVL.

This clone has just one count. The V gene is TRBV24-1, the J gene TRBJ2-2; D remains unclear. Germline loops: CDR1 KGHDR, CDR2 SFDVKD. The CDR3 contains 14 residues. The V and J ends lost 2 bases and 1 base respectively, with 4 bases between them. This chain's CDR3 is CATSDWRNTGELFF. CDR3 bases: TGTGCCACCAGTGATTGGAGGAACACCGGGGAGCTGTTTTTT.

The chain links TRBV27 to TRBJ1-5, with unresolved D. Germline assignment: CDR1 MNHEY and CDR2 SMNVEV (reference sequence). V gave up 3 bases and J gave up 2 bases, with 11 bases separating them. The CDR3 loop spans 15 amino acids. In DNA form, the CDR3 reads TGTGCCAGCAGTTTGGAGGGAAGGGGCAATCAGCCCCAGCATTTT. Its protein product is CASSLEGRGNQPQHF.

This clone was counted only a few times. This chain joins TRBV27 and TRBJ2-7, with TRBD1 identical over 7 bases. The CDR3 length is 14 residues. From germline, CDR1 is MNHEY and CDR2 SMNVEV (reference sequence). With V trimmed by 5 bases and J by 3 bases, 7 bases remained unmatched. This CDR3 is CASSHRQGNYEQYF. In nucleotides, the CDR3 is TGTGCCAGCAGTCACCGACAGGGAAACTACGAGCAGTACTTC.

The sample holds a few counts of this clone. The rearrangement joins TRBV4-2 to TRBJ2-5; D is perhaps TRBD1 (5 bases). Germline CDR1 is LGHNA and CDR2 is YNFKEQ. The CDR3 sequence is 15 residues long. V was cut by 0 bases and J by 1 base, with 9 bases left in between. The CDR3 protein is CASSQDQGTQETQYF. For the CDR3, the DNA is TGTGCCAGCAGCCAAGACCAGGGAACCCAAGAGACCCAGTACTTC.

The chain is built from TRBV9 and TRBJ1-1, with D unclear. The V and J ends lost 6 bases and 1 base respectively, with 19 bases between them. The CDR3 loop spans 16 amino acids. Germline CDR1 is SGDLS and CDR2 is YYNGEE. The CDR3 DNA reads as TGTGCCAGCAACGAAGGCCACAGTATCTCGAACACTGAAGCTTTCTTT. It codes for CASNEGHSISNTEAFF.

The genes are TRBV7-2 and TRBJ1-5, with D maybe TRBD1 (5 bases). This CDR3 is built from 15 residues. CDR1 is SGHTA, CDR2 FQGNSA, per germline. The ends were cut back, 1 base at V and 7 bases at J, with 14 bases in the middle. For the CDR3, the DNA is TGTGCCAGCAGCTTAGTGGGCACCTGGGGCCAGCCCCAGCATTTT. Its protein product is CASSLVGTWGQPQHF.

The chain joins TRBV28 to TRBJ2-4; maybe TRBD2 (6 bases). Trimming shortened V by 6 bases and J by 8 bases, and 8 bases separated the two germline ends. CDR1 is MDHEN, CDR2 SYDVKM, per germline. This CDR3 contains 11 residues. CDR3 bases: TGTGCCAGCAGCCGGGGGTACATTCAGTACTTC. It is translated as CASSRGYIQYF. Looking up the rest from reference TRBV28 and TRBJ2-4 gives the full variable domain: DVKVTQSSRYLVKRTGEKVFLECVQDMDHENMFWYRQDPGLGLRLIYFSYDVKMKEKGDIPEGYSVSREKKERFSLILESASTNQTSMYLCASSRGYIQYFGAGTRLSVL.

J is TRBJ2-7 and V is TRBV30; no clear D gene. Germline assignment: CDR1 GTSNPN and CDR2 SVGIG (reference sequence). V lost 0 bases and J lost 1, with 7 bases in between. The CDR3 is made up of 13 amino acids. The CDR3 region is CAWSVTDSYEQYF. In DNA, the CDR3 is TGTGCCTGGAGTGTAACAGATTCCTACGAGCAGTACTTC.

The V and J genes are TRBV6-1 and TRBJ1-3, with D perhaps matching TRBD1 (6 bases). Germline lookup yields CDR1 MNHNS and CDR2 SASEGT. V shed 2 bases and J shed 0 bases, with 11 bases lying between them. This CDR3 is 16 amino acids long. CDR3 sequence (DNA): TGTGCCAGCAGTGAACAGAGACAGGTCTCTGGAAACACCATATATTTT. It specifies CASSEQRQVSGNTIYF.

This chain connects TRBV20-1 to TRBJ2-1, with D possibly being TRBD2 (5 bases). Between the trimmed V and J ends, which lost 3 bases and 1 base, there was a span of 13 bases. The CDR3 length is 15 residues. Germline assignment: CDR1 DFQATT and CDR2 SNEGSKA (reference sequence). The chain's CDR3 is CSASTRARSYNEQFF. The CDR3 DNA sequence: TGCAGTGCTAGTACGCGGGCCAGGTCCTACAATGAGCAGTTCTTC.

The chain carries TRBV5-1 and TRBJ2-2; 11 bases align to TRBD2. The CDR3 runs 16 residues. Germline V gives CDR1 SGHRS, CDR2 YFSETQ. The J segment lost 1 base and the V segment lost 2 bases, leaving 1 base of the junction unmatched. The CDR3 region has the DNA TGCGCCAGCAGCTTTCTAGCGGGGGGGAACACCGGGGAGCTGTTTTTT. The encoded protein is CASSFLAGGNTGELFF.

The chain joins TRBV6-7 to TRBJ2-1; 14 nucleotides match TRBD2. TRBV6-7 is an open reading frame, and its role is uncertain. J lost 7 bases, V lost 0 bases, and 20 bases had no gene match. CDR3 length: 22 amino acids. In DNA, the CDR3 is TGTGCCAGCAGTTACTCGCTAGGCGGACTAGCGGGAGGTCCCCCCTCTGCAAATGAGCAGTTCTTC. Amino acid sequence: CASSYSLGGLAGGPPSANEQFF.

This rearrangement joins TRBV3-1 (or the pseudogene TRBV3-2) to TRBJ1-4; maybe TRBD1 (5 bases). The length of the CDR3 is 15 residues. Trimming took 1 base from V and 6 from J, leaving 12 bases between them. Per germline, CDR1 LGHDT and CDR2 YNNKEL (reference sequence). In DNA, the CDR3 is TGTGCCAGCAGCCAAGGGGGCAGCCCCTATGAAAAACTGTTTTTT. It translates to CASSQGGSPYEKLFF.

The chain recombines TRBV5-3 with TRBJ2-1, with 7 nucleotides matching TRBD2. TRBV5-3 falls under the ORF class, with uncertain function. Trimming at V came to 0 bases and at J to 0 bases, leaving 3 bases not matched to a gene. The CDR3 sequence is 16 residues long. The CDR3 sequence is CARSLAWGGSYNEQFF. The CDR3 DNA reads TGTGCCAGAAGCTTGGCCTGGGGGGGCTCCTACAATGAGCAGTTCTTC.

Turning to this clone: Other DNA sequences in the sample encode the same CDR3. This chain connects TRBV7-3 to TRBJ1-1; D is unresolved. The CDR3 has 14 amino acids. V shed 6 bases and J shed 1 base, with 12 bases lying between them. Germline CDR1 is SGHTA and CDR2 is FQGTGA. CDR3 sequence reads: CASSPGGPNTEAFF. In DNA, the CDR3 is TGTGCCAGCAGTCCGGGCGGGCCGAACACTGAAGCTTTCTTT.

The chain combines TRBV3-1 (or the pseudogene TRBV3-2) with TRBJ1-6; a weak D match, TRBD1 (6 bases). Trimming left V 1 base short and J 7 bases short, with 8 bases between. In germline, CDR1 is LGHDT, CDR2 YNNKEL (reference sequence). CDR3 length: 14 residues. The CDR3 DNA is TGTGCCAGCAGCCAAGGCACAGGGAATTCACCCCTCCACTTT. It specifies CASSQGTGNSPLHF.

The rearrangement uses TRBV2 and TRBJ2-2, with 10 bases aligning to TRBD2. Germline V CDR1 and CDR2: SNHLY, FYNNEI. The CDR3 runs to 16 residues. The ends lost 5 bases at V and 1 base at J; junction bases unmatched: 4. The CDR3 DNA is TGTGCCAGCAGTACCGCTAGCGGGGGGAACACCGGGGAGCTGTTTTTT. It codes for CASSTASGGNTGELFF.

This chain uses TRBV19 with TRBJ1-2, with D possibly being TRBD1 (6 bases). V was trimmed by 8 bases and J by 4 bases, leaving 17 bases between them. CDR3 length: 14 amino acids. Germline V gene lookup returns CDR1 LNHDA and CDR2 SQIVND (reference sequence). This chain's CDR3 is CASSSGAPVYGYTF. The CDR3 DNA sequence: TGTGCCAGTTCATCAGGGGCACCCGTCTATGGCTACACCTTC.

The chain recombines TRBV6-6 with TRBJ1-1; D may be TRBD1 (6 bases). V shed 5 bases and J shed 1 base, with 11 bases lying between them. In germline, CDR1 is MNHNY, CDR2 SVGAGI (reference sequence). This CDR3 has 14 amino acids. Here the CDR3 reads CASSPGEKNTEAFF. The CDR3, as DNA: TGTGCCAGCAGTCCAGGGGAAAAGAACACTGAAGCTTTCTTT.

The chain is built from TRBV7-9 and TRBJ2-5; tentatively, D is TRBD2 (5 bases). V was clipped by 2 bases and J by 5 bases, with 6 bases between them. Germline loops: CDR1 SEHNR, CDR2 FQNEAQ (reference sequence). There are 12 residues in the CDR3. CDR3 protein: CASSLRGETQYF. The CDR3, as DNA: TGTGCCAGCAGCTTACGAGGGGAGACCCAGTACTTC.

V is TRBV5-4 and J is TRBJ2-3, with D perhaps matching TRBD1 (5 bases). V lost 0 bases, J lost 3 bases, and 11 bases lay in between. The V gene's germline CDR1 is SGHNT and CDR2 YYREEE (reference sequence). The CDR3 sequence is 15 residues long. The CDR3 sequence: CASSLGLGATDTQYF. The CDR3, as DNA: TGTGCCAGCAGCTTGGGGTTAGGGGCAACAGATACGCAGTATTTT.

This chain connects TRBV19 to TRBJ2-2; tentative D call: TRBD2 (6 bases). The CDR3 is 14 residues long. With 6 bases removed from V and 0 bases from J, the gap between germline ends came to 8 bases. Germline CDR1 LNHDA, CDR2 SQIVND (reference sequence). CDR3 sequence (DNA): TGTGCCAGTAGGGAGGGCGCGAACACCGGGGAGCTGTTTTTT. Translated, it gives CASREGANTGELFF.